The 2 T cell receptor beta chains reported below all come from one sample, sequenced in a study of shared T cell receptors in the human thymus. The protocol was immunoSEQ multiplex PCR, while the TCRdb copy is restricted to in-frame clones and leaves out a portion. The table records roughly 410,000 clones, 85% to 95% of them present only once. Sequencing was performed on thymocytes. The receptor source for this set is a human donor.

This chain connects TRBV18 to TRBJ1-3; D is perhaps TRBD1 (6 bases). The germline gives CDR1 KGHSH, CDR2 LQKENI. The CDR3 consists of 17 residues. The V end was cut by 0 bases, the J end by 0 bases, with 12 bases between. CDR3 coding DNA: TGTGCCAGCTCACCACCGGGGACACCGAACTCTGGAAACACCATATATTTT. It yields the protein CASSPPGTPNSGNTIYF.

This clone was detected once. V is TRBV4-2 and J is TRBJ2-1; 7 nucleotides agree with TRBD2. V trimming: 1 base; J trimming: 5 bases; junction bases outside the gene matches: 8. This CDR3 has 16 amino acids. Germline CDR1 and CDR2: LGHNA and YNFKEQ. CDR3 nucleotide sequence: TGTGCCAGCAGCCAAGCAGCCGGGACTACAGACAATGAGCAGTTCTTC. Protein: CASSQAAGTTDNEQFF.